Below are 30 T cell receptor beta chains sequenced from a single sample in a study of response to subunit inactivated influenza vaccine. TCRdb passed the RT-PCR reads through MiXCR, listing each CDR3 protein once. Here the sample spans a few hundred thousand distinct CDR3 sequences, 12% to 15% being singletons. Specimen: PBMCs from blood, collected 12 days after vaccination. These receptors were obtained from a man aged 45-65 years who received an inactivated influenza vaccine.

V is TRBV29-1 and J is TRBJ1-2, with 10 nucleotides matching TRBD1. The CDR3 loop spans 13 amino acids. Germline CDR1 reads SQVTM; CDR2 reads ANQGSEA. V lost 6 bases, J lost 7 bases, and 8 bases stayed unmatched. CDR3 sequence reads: CSVGRDRGLGYTF. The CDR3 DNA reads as TGCAGCGTGGGCCGGGACAGGGGTCTTGGCTACACCTTC.

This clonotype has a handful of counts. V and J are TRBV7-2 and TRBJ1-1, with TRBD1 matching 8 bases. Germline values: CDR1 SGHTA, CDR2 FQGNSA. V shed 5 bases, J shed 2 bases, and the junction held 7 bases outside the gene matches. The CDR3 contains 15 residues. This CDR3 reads CASSLLQGGNTEAFF. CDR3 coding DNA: TGTGCCAGCAGCCTCTTACAGGGGGGAAACACTGAAGCTTTCTTT.

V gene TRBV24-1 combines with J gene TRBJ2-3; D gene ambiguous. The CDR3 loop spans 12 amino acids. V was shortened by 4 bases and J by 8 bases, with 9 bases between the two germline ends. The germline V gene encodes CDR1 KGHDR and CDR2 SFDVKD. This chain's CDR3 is CATSDPGGTQYF. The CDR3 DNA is TGTGCCACCAGTGACCCTGGTGGTACGCAGTATTTT.

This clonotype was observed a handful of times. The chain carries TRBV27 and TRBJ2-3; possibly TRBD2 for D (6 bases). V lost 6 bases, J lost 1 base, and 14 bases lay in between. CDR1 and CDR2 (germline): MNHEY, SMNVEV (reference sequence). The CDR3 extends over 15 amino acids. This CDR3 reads CASSPGGSGTDTQYF. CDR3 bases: TGTGCCAGCAGCCCTGGGGGGTCAGGCACAGATACGCAGTATTTT.

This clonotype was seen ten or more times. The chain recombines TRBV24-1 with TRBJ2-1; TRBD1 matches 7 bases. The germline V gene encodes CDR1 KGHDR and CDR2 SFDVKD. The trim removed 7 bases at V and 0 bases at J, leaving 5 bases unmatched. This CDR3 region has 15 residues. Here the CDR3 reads CATSPTGYSYNEQFF. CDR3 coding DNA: TGTGCCACCAGCCCGACAGGGTACTCCTACAATGAGCAGTTCTTC.

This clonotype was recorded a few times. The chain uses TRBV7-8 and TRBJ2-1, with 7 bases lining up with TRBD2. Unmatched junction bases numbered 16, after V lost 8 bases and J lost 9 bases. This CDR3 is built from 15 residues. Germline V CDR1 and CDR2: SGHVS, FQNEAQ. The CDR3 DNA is TGTGCCAGCGCTCCCCCGGGGCGGGAGCGTCTTGAGCAGTTCTTC. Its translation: CASAPPGRERLEQFF.

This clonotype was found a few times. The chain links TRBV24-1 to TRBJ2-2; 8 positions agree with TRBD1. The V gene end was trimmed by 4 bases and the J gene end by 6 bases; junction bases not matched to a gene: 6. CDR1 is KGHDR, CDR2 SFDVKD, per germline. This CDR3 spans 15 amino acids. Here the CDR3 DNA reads TGTGCCACCAGTGAGGGCAGGGGGCTTCCCGGGGAGCTGTTTTTT. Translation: CATSEGRGLPGELFF.

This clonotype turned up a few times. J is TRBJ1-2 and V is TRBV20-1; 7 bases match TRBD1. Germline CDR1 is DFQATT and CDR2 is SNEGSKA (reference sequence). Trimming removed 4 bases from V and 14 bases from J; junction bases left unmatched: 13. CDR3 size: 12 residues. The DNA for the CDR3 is TGCAGTGCTACCCGACAGGGACCGATGGCAACCTTC. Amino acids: CSATRQGPMATF.

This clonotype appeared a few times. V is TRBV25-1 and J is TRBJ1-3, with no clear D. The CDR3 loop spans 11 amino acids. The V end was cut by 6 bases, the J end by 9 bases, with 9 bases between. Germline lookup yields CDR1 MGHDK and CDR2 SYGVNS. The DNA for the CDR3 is TGTGCCAGCAGGGCCACGAGCACCATATATTTT. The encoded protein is CASRATSTIYF. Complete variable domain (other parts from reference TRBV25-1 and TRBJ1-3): EADIYQTPRYLVIGTGKKITLECSQTMGHDKMYWYQQDPGMELHLIHYSYGVNSTEKGDLSSESTVSRIRTEHFPLTLESARPSHTSQYLCASRATSTIYFGEGSWLTVV.

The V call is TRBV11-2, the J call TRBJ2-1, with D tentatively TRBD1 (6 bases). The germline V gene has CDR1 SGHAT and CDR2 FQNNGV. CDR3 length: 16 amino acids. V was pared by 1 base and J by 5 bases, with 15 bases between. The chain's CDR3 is CASSLAVGALDNEQFF. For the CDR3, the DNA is TGTGCCAGCAGCTTAGCTGTGGGGGCGCTGGACAATGAGCAGTTCTTC.

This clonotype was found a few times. CDR3 sequence reads: CASSNRQGREHIQYF. The CDR3 DNA is TGTGCCAGCAGCAATCGACAGGGTCGGGAACACATTCAGTACTTC. The rearrangement joins TRBV12-3 or TRBV12-4 to TRBJ2-4, with 7 bases aligning to TRBD1. The J segment lost 8 bases and the V segment lost 6 bases, leaving 13 bases of the junction unmatched. This CDR3 has 15 residues.

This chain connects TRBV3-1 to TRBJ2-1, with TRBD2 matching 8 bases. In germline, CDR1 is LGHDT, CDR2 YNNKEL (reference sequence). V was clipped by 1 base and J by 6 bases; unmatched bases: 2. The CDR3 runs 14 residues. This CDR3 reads CASSQALAVNEQFF. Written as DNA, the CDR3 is TGTGCCAGCAGCCAAGCACTAGCGGTCAATGAGCAGTTCTTC.

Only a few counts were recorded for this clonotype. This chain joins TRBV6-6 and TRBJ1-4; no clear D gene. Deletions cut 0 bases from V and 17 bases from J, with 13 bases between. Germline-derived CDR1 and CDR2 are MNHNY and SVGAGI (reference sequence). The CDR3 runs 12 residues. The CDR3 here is CASSYSGVNCFF. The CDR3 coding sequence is TGTGCCAGCAGTTACTCCGGGGTTAATTGTTTTTTT.

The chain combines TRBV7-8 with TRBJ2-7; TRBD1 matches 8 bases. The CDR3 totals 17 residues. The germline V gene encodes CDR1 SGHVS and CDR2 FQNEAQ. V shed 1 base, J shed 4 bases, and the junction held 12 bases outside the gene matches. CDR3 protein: CASSLGQGTLLPYEQYF. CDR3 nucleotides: TGTGCCAGCAGCTTAGGACAGGGGACTTTACTACCTTACGAGCAGTACTTC.

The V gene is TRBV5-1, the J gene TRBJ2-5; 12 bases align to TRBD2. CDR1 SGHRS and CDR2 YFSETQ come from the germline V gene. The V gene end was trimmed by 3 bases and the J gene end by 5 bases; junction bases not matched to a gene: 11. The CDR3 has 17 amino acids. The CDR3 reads CASSWTSGVSNWETQYF. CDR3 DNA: TGCGCCAGCAGCTGGACTAGCGGGGTGTCGAATTGGGAGACCCAGTACTTC.

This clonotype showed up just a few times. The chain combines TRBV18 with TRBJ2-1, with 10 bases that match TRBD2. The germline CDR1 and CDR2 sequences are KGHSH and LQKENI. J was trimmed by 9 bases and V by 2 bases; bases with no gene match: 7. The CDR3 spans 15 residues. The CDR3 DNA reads TGTGCCAGCTCACCAAGAGGGACTAGCGAAGGTGAGCAGTTCTTC. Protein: CASSPRGTSEGEQFF.

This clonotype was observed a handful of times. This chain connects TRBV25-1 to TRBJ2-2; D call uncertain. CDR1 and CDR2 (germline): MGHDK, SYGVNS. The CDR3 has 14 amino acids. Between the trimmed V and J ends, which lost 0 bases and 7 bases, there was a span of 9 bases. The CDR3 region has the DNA TGTGCCAGCAGTGAATATCGGCCCAGCGGGGAGCTGTTTTTT. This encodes CASSEYRPSGELFF.

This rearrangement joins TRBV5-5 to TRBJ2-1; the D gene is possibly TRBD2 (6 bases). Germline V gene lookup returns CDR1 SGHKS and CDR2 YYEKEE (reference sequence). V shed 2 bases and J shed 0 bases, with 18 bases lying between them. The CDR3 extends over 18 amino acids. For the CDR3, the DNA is TGTGCCAGCAGCTTTCCGCGAGGTGCGGGGCGCTCCTACAATGAGCAGTTCTTC. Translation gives CASSFPRGAGRSYNEQFF.

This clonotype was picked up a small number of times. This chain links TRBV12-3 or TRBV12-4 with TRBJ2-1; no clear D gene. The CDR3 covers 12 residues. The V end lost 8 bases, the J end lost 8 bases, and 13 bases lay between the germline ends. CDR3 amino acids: CASAETHDEQFF. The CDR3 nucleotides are TGTGCCAGCGCCGAGACCCATGATGAGCAGTTCTTC.

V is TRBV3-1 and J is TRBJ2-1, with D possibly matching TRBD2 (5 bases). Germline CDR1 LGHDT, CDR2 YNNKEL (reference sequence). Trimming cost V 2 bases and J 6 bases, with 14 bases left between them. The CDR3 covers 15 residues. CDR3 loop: CASSQRRIALNEQFF. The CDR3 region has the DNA TGTGCCAGCAGCCAAAGGAGGATCGCGCTCAATGAGCAGTTCTTC.

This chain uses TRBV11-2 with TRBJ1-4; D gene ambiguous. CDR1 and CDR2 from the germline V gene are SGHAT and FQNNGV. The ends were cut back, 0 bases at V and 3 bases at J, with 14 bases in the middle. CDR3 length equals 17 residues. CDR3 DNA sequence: TGTGCCAGCAGCTTAGACCCTCCATATGGGGCTAATGAAAAACTGTTTTTT. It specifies CASSLDPPYGANEKLFF.

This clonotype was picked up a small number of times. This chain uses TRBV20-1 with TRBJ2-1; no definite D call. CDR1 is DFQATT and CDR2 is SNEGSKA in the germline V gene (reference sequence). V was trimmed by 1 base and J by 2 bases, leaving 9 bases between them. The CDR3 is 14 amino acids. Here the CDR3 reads CSARGQVAYNEQFF. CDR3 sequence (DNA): TGCAGTGCTAGAGGGCAGGTTGCCTACAATGAGCAGTTCTTC.

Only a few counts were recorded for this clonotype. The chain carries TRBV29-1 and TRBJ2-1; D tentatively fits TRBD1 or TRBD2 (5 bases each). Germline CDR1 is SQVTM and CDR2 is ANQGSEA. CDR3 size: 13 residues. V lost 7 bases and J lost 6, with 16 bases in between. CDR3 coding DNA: TGCAGCGGGGACCTAGCCCTTGGCAATGAGCAGTTCTTC. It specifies CSGDLALGNEQFF.

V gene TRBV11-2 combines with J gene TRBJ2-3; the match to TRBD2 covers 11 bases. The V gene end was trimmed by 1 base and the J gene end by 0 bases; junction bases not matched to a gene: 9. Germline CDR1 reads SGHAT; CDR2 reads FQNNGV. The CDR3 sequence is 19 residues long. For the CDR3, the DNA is TGTGCCAGCAGCTTAGCTCTTAGTAGGACTAGCGGGAGCACAGATACGCAGTATTTT. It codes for CASSLALSRTSGSTDTQYF. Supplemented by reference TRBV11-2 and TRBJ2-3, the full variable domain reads EAGVAQSPRYKIIEKRQSVAFWCNPISGHATLYWYQQILGQGPKLLIQFQNNGVVDDSQLPKDRFSAERLKGVDSTLKIQPAKLEDSAVYLCASSLALSRTSGSTDTQYFGPGTRLTVL.

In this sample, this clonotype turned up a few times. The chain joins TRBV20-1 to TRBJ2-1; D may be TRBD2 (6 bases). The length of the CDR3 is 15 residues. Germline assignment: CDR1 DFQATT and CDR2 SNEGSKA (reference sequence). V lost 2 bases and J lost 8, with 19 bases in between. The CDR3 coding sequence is TGCAGTGCTAGATTAGCAACGGGACTTTGGCATGAGCAGTTCTTC. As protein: CSARLATGLWHEQFF.

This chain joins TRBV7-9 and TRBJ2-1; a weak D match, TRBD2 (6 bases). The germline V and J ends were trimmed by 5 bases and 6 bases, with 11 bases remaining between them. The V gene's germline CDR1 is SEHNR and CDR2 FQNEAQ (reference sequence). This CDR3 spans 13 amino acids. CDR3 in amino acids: CASSRGTTNEQFF. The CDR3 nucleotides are TGTGCCAGCAGCCGCGGGACCACCAATGAGCAGTTCTTC.

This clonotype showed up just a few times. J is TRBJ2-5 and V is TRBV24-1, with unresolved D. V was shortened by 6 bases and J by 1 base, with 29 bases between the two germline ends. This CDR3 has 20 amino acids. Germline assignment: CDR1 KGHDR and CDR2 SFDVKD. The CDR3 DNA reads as TGTGCCACCAGTCACAGAATCCGGGTCTACCAACACTCCTTCCAAGAGACCCAGTACTTC. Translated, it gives CATSHRIRVYQHSFQETQYF.

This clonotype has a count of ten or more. Here the CDR3 DNA reads TGTGCCAGCAGTTTTCGAATCTATGGCTACACCTTC. Its translation is CASSFRIYGYTF. The chain joins TRBV12-3 or TRBV12-4 to TRBJ1-2; D gene uncertain. CDR3 length equals 12 residues. V lost 3 bases to trimming and J lost 4 bases, with 6 bases between them.

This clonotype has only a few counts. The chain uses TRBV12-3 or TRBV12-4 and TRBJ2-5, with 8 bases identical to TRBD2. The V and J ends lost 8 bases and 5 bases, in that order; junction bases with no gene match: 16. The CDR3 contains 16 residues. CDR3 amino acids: CASGEPPGTRGETQYF. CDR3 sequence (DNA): TGTGCCAGCGGAGAACCGCCTGGGACTAGGGGGGAGACCCAGTACTTC.

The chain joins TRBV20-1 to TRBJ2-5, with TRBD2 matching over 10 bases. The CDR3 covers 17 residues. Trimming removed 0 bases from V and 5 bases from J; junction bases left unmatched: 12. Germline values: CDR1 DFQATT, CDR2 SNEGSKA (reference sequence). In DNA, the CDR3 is TGCAGTGCTAGAGATGCAGGGGGACTAGCGTTGGTGGAGACCCAGTACTTC. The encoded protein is CSARDAGGLALVETQYF.